Reported below is one T cell receptor beta chain. Antigen unknown. These data are taken from a study of siplizumab effects on memory and regulatory T cells. Sequencing used immunoSEQ multiplex PCR; TCRdb keeps in-frame clones, though not all of them. The profile covers 85,000 or so clones, with approximately 95% appearing a single time and approximately 18% taken by the ten largest. Overall study results and limits: Naive or memory phenotype assignment was not possible for roughly 80-97% of proliferating CD4+ or CD8+ clones. The authors mapped only a minor fraction of alloreactive clones to unstimulated subsets. Alloreactive sequences traceable to unstimulated CD4+ memory cells were significantly reduced by siplizumab. Treatment with siplizumab left mappable alloreactive CD4+ clones averaging approximately 68% Treg-derived, compared with 26.9% in controls.

The CDR3 is 10 amino acids. Germline V CDR1 and CDR2: GTSNPN, SVGIG (reference sequence). Trimming took 7 bases from V and 7 from J, leaving 7 bases between them. The TCR originated in a human donor in good health. This chain joins TRBV30 and TRBJ1-4; no firm D call. Sequenced: CD8+ T cells sorted from blood. The CDR3 protein is CALGGEKLFF. CDR3 bases: TGTGCCTTAGGCGGTGAAAAACTGTTTTTT.